A selection of T cell receptor beta chains follows, all from one sample in a study of blood T cell repertoires in COVID-19. Libraries were prepared by immunoSEQ multiplex PCR; TCRdb keeps only in-frame clonotypes and omits some of them. In the table there are about 140,000 clones, roughly 84% of which are singletons. Sequencing was carried out using peripheral blood. Source of these receptors: a woman aged 55-70 years with acute or convalescent COVID-19. Each CDR3 is given with its conserved first and last residue.

length: 14
V: TRBV19
CDR3: CAPTRVGQGREQYF

length: 19
V: TRBV15
CDR3: CATSSFTSRQPDPYNEQFF

length: 15
V: TRBV29-1
CDR3: CSVPRAGGFYNEQFF

length: 15
V: TRBV4-2
CDR3: CASSQADRENTEAFF

length: 14
V: TRBV28
CDR3: CASSPPSRDRGYTF

length: 12
V: TRBV28
CDR3: CASRGGRPPLHF

length: 12
V: TRBV28
CDR3: CASIEVVETQYF

length: 16
V: TRBV6-2/TRBV6-3
CDR3: CASSYISGQPNQPQHF

length: 15
V: TRBV6-5
CDR3: CASSYQLGHTGELFF

length: 14
V: TRBV4-1
CDR3: CASSQEATGNGYTF

length: 14
V: TRBV24-1
CDR3: CATSRTSPFYGYTF

length: 15
V: TRBV18
CDR3: CASTGLAEHQETQYF

length: 14
V: TRBV7-8
CDR3: CASSGRTGYYEQYF

length: 16
V: TRBV2
CDR3: CASSEQTGRSGNTIYF

length: 15
V: TRBV11-1
CDR3: CASSLWGPENSPLHF

length: 11
V: TRBV30
CDR3: CAWNSGAEAFF

length: 14
V: TRBV7-2
CDR3: CASRQGLAGDTQYF

length: 14
V: TRBV11-1
CDR3: CASSLAAGEEKLFF

length: 12
V: TRBV3-1/TRBV3-2
CDR3: CASSLLSTEAFF

length: 14
V: TRBV29-1
CDR3: CSVDRTSGYNEQFF

length: 15
V: TRBV19
CDR3: CASSIAGEVGVRQFF

length: 14
V: TRBV6-5
CDR3: CASRSRQGDYGYTF

length: 13
V: TRBV9
CDR3: CASSVDRLNTIYF

length: 16
V: TRBV2
CDR3: CASSVPLAGGADTQYF